This T cell receptor (beta chain) was identified in a study of blood T cell repertoires in COVID-19. Across the study: Some COVID-19 samples were acute and others convalescent; all came from the United States, Italy and Spain.

In germline, CDR1 is SGHTA, CDR2 FQGNSA. The CDR3 length is 14 residues. V trimming: 5 bases; J trimming: 2 bases; junction bases outside the gene matches: 6. How the authors handled the data: It was from reference gene primer amplification that nucleated cell counts were estimated. The repertoire was sequenced with immunoSEQ multiplex PCR; TCRdb's copy has only in-frame clones and lacks some. The V and J calls and clone size come from that table; D and trimming were worked out from the DNA. The sample shows about 410,000 clones, around 91% of them seen only once. Enrolled during active infection, Seattle patients were then followed longitudinally.

The sequence came from a middle-aged woman with COVID-19, enrolled during active disease. The chain combines TRBV7-2 with TRBJ2-7, with 7 bases matching TRBD1. The sequenced sample consisted of peripheral blood. The CDR3 nucleotides are TGTGCCAGCAGCCCCAGTGGGACAGCCTACGAGCAGTACTTC. Amino acid sequence: CASSPSGTAYEQYF. The full variable domain, rest sourced from reference TRBV7-2 and TRBJ2-7, is GAGVSQSPSNKVTEKGKDVELRCDPISGHTALYWYRQSLGQGLEFLIYFQGNSAPDKSGLPSDRFSAERTGGSVSTLTIQRTQQEDSAVYLCASSPSGTAYEQYFGPGTRLTVT.